This T cell receptor (beta chain) was documented in a study of human T cells and chemical hapten exposure. Across the whole study: Patch tests of 0.01% DPC on the upper back were read at 6 days. Small pooled library volume differences mainly caused per-sample TCR yield variation.

In the source study's methods: A typical sample had some 87,000 TCRs, with roughly 23,224 to 690,600 overall. A single record per CDR3 protein comes from TCRdb applying MiXCR to the RACE reads. The V and J calls were determined by TCRdb, not by the authors. The profile shows tens of thousands of distinct CDR3 sequences, 9.5% to 10% of them singletons. The study's findings and limits: While controls formed fewer of them, expanded TCRs formed significantly more large CDR3 similarity clusters.

Time point meaning: patch test 2, 6 weeks after DPC sensitization. The treatment: therapeutic diphenylcyclopropenone sensitization with weekly scalp DPC. RNA extraction used unfractionated whole blood as the source of total RNA. This clonotype came up many times. Its antigen is as yet unknown. Sequenced here: whole blood, sampled in connection with sensitization to the hapten diphenylcyclopropenone (DPC). The receptor was derived from a woman aged 25 to 39 with alopecia areata. Some clones in this sample may be carry-over from other donors' samples.

The CDR3 DNA reads as TGTGCCAGCAGACCAGGGATTAGCAATCAGCCCCAGCATTTT. Amino acid sequence: CASRPGISNQPQHF. The rearrangement uses TRBV19 and TRBJ1-5, with a tentative D call TRBD1 (5 bases). CDR1 and CDR2 from the germline V gene are LNHDA and SQIVND (reference sequence). Trimming removed 9 bases at V and 0 bases at J, with 12 bases between. CDR3 length: 14 amino acids.